These T cell receptor beta chains were read from a single sample in a study of TIL therapy for anti-PD-1-resistant metastatic lung cancer. TCRdb's table, derived via immunoSEQ multiplex PCR, lists solely in-frame clones and lacks some. The sample has about 100,000 clones; 50% to 70% are singletons. The material sequenced was tumor tissue, taken at baseline. These receptor sequences come from a person aged 25-79 years with non-small cell lung cancer. Each CDR3 is given with its conserved first and last residue. A D gene is named only where the DNA matches it firmly. Expanded clones are given a class, and other clones once, few, many or no size at all.

D: .
J: TRBJ1-1
V: TRBV30
size: few
CDR3: CAWRRVNTEAFF
DNA: TGTGCCTGGAGAAGAGTGAACACTGAAGCTTTCTTT

D: .
J: TRBJ2-7
V: TRBV10-2
size: few
CDR3: CASTDPQVMKQYF
DNA: TGCGCCAGCACCGATCCACAGGTTATGAAACAGTACTTC

D: .
J: TRBJ2-1
V: TRBV9
size: .
CDR3: CASSVQNVVLGEQFF
DNA: TGTGCCAGCAGCGTACAAAATGTGGTATTGGGTGAGCAGTTCTTC

D: .
J: TRBJ2-7
V: TRBV12-3/TRBV12-4
size: .
CDR3: CASSFTVSYEQYF
DNA: TGTGCCAGCAGTTTTACAGTTTCCTACGAGCAGTACTTC

D: .
J: TRBJ2-7
V: TRBV19
size: .
CDR3: CASSRIGGNYEQYF
DNA: TGTGCCAGTAGTCGGATCGGAGGGAACTACGAGCAGTACTTC

D: .
J: TRBJ2-7
V: TRBV19
size: .
CDR3: CASSSLRGAKSSYEQYF
DNA: TGTGCCAGTAGTTCACTAAGAGGGGCGAAAAGCTCCTACGAGCAGTACTTC

D: .
J: TRBJ2-7
V: TRBV20-1
size: .
CDR3: CSARRTDEQYF
DNA: TGCAGTGCTAGACGCACGGACGAGCAGTACTTC

D: .
J: TRBJ2-1
V: TRBV28
size: .
CDR3: CASTGTYNEQFF
DNA: TGTGCCAGCACGGGGACCTACAATGAGCAGTTCTTC

D: .
J: TRBJ2-2
V: TRBV29-1
size: .
CDR3: CSVYGWDTGELFF
DNA: TGCAGCGTGTACGGCTGGGACACCGGGGAGCTGTTTTTT

D: .
J: TRBJ2-3
V: TRBV10-3
size: once
CDR3: CAISPPNWDTQYF
DNA: TGTGCCATCAGTCCCCCGAACTGGGATACGCAGTATTTT

D: .
J: TRBJ2-1
V: TRBV6-2/TRBV6-3
size: .
CDR3: CASSYLAGYYNEQFF
DNA: TGTGCCAGCAGTTACTTGGCGGGTTATTACAATGAGCAGTTCTTC

D: .
J: TRBJ1-6
V: TRBV28
size: .
CDR3: CASSFSGQGISPLHF
DNA: TGTGCCAGCAGTTTTAGTGGGCAGGGGATCTCACCCCTCCACTTT

D: TRBD1
J: TRBJ1-5
V: TRBV2
size: .
CDR3: CASSEQGGLGQPQHF
DNA: TGTGCCAGCAGTGAACAGGGGGGGCTGGGTCAGCCCCAGCATTTT

D: .
J: TRBJ2-1
V: TRBV9
size: .
CDR3: CASSPRGEVLEEQFF
DNA: TGTGCCAGCAGCCCGCGGGGTGAGGTTTTAGAGGAGCAGTTCTTC